The 27 T cell receptor beta chains in this list originate from one sample, sequenced in a study of cytomegalovirus exposure and HLA in healthy donors. The PCR used 60 Vbeta and 13 Jbeta primers. Using immunoSEQ multiplex PCR, the repertoire was profiled, and TCRdb retains in-frame clones only, with some absent. In the table there are over 150,000 clones, roughly 73% of which are singletons. Source material: PBMCs. The receptors derive from a male donor in good health and CMV-seronegative.

In the case of this clone: Other DNA sequences in this specimen translate into the identical CDR3. V is TRBV7-9 and J is TRBJ2-5; TRBD1 is a possible D gene (5 bases). Per the germline V gene, CDR1 is SEHNR and CDR2 is FQNEAQ (reference sequence). Trimming took 5 bases from V and 1 from J, leaving 11 bases between them. This CDR3 is built from 14 residues. The chain's CDR3 is CASSPRTPQETQYF. The DNA for the CDR3 is TGTGCCAGCAGCCCAAGGACACCCCAAGAGACCCAGTACTTC.

The chain combines TRBV11-2 with TRBJ2-1, with TRBD2 matching over 10 bases. J gave up 3 bases and V 1 base, and 12 bases lay outside the gene matches. CDR3 size: 19 residues. CDR1 is SGHAT and CDR2 is FQNNGV in the germline V gene. This CDR3 is CASSLVHTLTSGVYNEQFF. CDR3 DNA sequence: TGTGCCAGCAGCTTAGTCCATACACTTACTAGCGGGGTCTACAATGAGCAGTTCTTC.

The chain joins TRBV29-1 to TRBJ2-7, with D perhaps TRBD1 (6 bases). The V gene lost 2 bases and the J gene lost 7 bases, with 27 bases spanning the gap. The CDR3 length is 17 residues. Germline CDR1 is SQVTM and CDR2 is ANQGSEA. Here the CDR3 reads CSVELKGQTPRLREQYF. CDR3 nucleotide sequence: TGCAGCGTTGAATTAAAGGGACAAACGCCCCGGTTGAGGGAGCAGTACTTC.

This clone came up a few times. The chain has TRBV6-4 and TRBJ2-3; 8 nucleotides line up with TRBD2. The CDR3 is 14 residues long. The V segment lost 3 bases and the J segment 1 base; nucleotides outside the gene matches: 0. In germline, CDR1 is MRHNA, CDR2 SNTAGT. CDR3 residues: CASSEAGGTDTQYF. CDR3 coding DNA: TGTGCCAGCAGTGAAGCGGGGGGCACAGATACGCAGTATTTT.

The CDR3: CSVEGGEQETQYF. CDR3 nucleotide sequence: TGCAGCGTCGAGGGGGGGGAGCAAGAGACCCAGTACTTC. V and J are TRBV29-1 and TRBJ2-5, with D perhaps matching TRBD2 (7 bases). The CDR3 is made up of 13 amino acids. V lost 6 bases and J 2 bases, leaving 13 bases between the germline ends. The germline V gene encodes CDR1 SQVTM and CDR2 ANQGSEA.

The rearrangement joins TRBV5-1 to TRBJ2-5, with D possibly TRBD2 on 7 matching bases. The CDR3 is 18 amino acids. Germline CDR1 reads SGHRS; CDR2 reads YFSETQ. Trimming took 10 bases from V and 6 from J, leaving 34 bases between them. The CDR3 coding sequence is TGCGCCCAAAGGGAGACGGGGGCCCGGGCGGGAGCATGGAAGACCCAGTACTTC. Protein product: CAQRETGARAGAWKTQYF.

The chain carries TRBV7-2 and TRBJ2-1, with 10 bases identical to TRBD2. This CDR3 has 15 residues. Germline V gene sequence: CDR1 SGHTA, CDR2 FQGNSA. Trimming cost V 5 bases and J 7 bases; bases outside gene matches: 8. CDR3 amino acids: CASSPLAGVPNEQFF. The CDR3 region has the DNA TGTGCCAGCAGCCCGCTAGCGGGAGTACCAAATGAGCAGTTCTTC.

V and J are TRBV30 and TRBJ2-5, with D tentatively TRBD1 (5 bases). This CDR3 has 13 residues. Germline CDR1 reads GTSNPN; CDR2 reads SVGIG (reference sequence). V lost 1 base and J lost 5, with 11 bases in between. CDR3 region: CAWSAQKGETQYF. The CDR3, as DNA: TGTGCCTGGAGTGCGCAGAAGGGGGAGACCCAGTACTTC.

The chain employs TRBV5-8 and TRBJ2-5, with D uncertain. The CDR3 is 12 residues long. CDR1 and CDR2 (germline): SGHTS, YDEGEE. Trimming cost V 4 bases and J 7 bases, with 11 bases left between them. For the CDR3, the DNA is TGTGCCAGCAGCCCCACTCCCGGGACCCAGTACTTC. This encodes CASSPTPGTQYF.

This clone was counted between two and nine times. The CDR3 spells CASSSSPGCGYTF. Here the CDR3 DNA reads TGTGCCAGCAGCTCGAGCCCGGGGTGTGGCTACACCTTC. The chain uses TRBV27 and TRBJ1-2; no reliable D call. The germline CDR1 and CDR2 sequences are MNHEY and SMNVEV (reference sequence). The CDR3 has 13 residues. V lost 6 bases and J lost 7, with 15 bases in between.

This chain joins TRBV6-6 and TRBJ2-5; D remains unclear. The V gene lost 8 bases and the J gene lost 3 bases, with 4 bases spanning the gap. Germline V CDR1 and CDR2: MNHNY, SVGAGI (reference sequence). The length of the CDR3 is 10 residues. The CDR3 DNA follows: TGTGCCAGCCGCGAAGAGACCCAGTACTTC. Translated, it gives CASREETQYF.

The V call is TRBV6-5, the J call TRBJ1-3, with 10 bases identical to TRBD1. Germline CDR1 and CDR2: MNHEY and SVGAGI. V lost 9 bases to trimming and J lost 6 bases; unmatched junction nucleotides: 11. The CDR3 is made up of 15 amino acids. As DNA, the CDR3 is TGTGCCAGTGCGCCCGCCGGGACAGGGGTAAACACCATATATTTT. Amino acids: CASAPAGTGVNTIYF.

This chain uses TRBV7-8 with TRBJ2-1; D ambiguous. With 4 bases removed from V and 6 bases from J, the gap between germline ends came to 16 bases. Per the germline V gene, CDR1 is SGHVS and CDR2 is FQNEAQ. This CDR3 is 15 amino acids long. Here the CDR3 reads CASSSERLVFNEQFF. The CDR3 region has the DNA TGTGCCAGCAGCTCCGAACGGCTAGTTTTCAATGAGCAGTTCTTC.

This sequence joins TRBV4-1 and TRBJ2-7; D is perhaps TRBD1 (6 bases). The length of the CDR3 is 16 residues. Germline CDR1 and CDR2: MGHRA and YSYEKL. The germline V and J ends were trimmed by 2 bases and 2 bases, with 16 bases remaining between them. CDR3 sequence reads: CASSQSPSGVAYEQYF. CDR3 in DNA: TGCGCCAGCAGCCAATCACCCTCAGGGGTAGCCTACGAGCAGTACTTC.

The rearrangement links TRBV6-5 to TRBJ1-1; 7 nucleotides agree with TRBD1. CDR1 MNHEY and CDR2 SVGAGI come from the germline V gene. The CDR3 has 15 amino acids. V was clipped by 5 bases and J by 0 bases; unmatched bases: 6. Written as DNA, the CDR3 is TGTGCCAGCAGTAAGGGACAGCTCATGAACACTGAAGCTTTCTTT. Translated, it gives CASSKGQLMNTEAFF.

The genes are TRBV27 and TRBJ2-1, with D perhaps TRBD1 (7 bases). Germline V gene lookup returns CDR1 MNHEY and CDR2 SMNVEV (reference sequence). CDR3 length: 13 amino acids. Trimming pared 8 bases from V and 8 bases from J, leaving 16 bases between. CDR3 sequence (DNA): TGTGCCAGCGGACTAAACAGGGGCCATGAGCAGTTCTTC. It yields the protein CASGLNRGHEQFF.

V usage is TRBV29-1 and J usage is TRBJ1-2, with D possibly being TRBD1 (5 bases). The V gene's germline CDR1 is SQVTM and CDR2 ANQGSEA. Trimming removed 7 bases from V and 2 bases from J, with 11 bases in between. This CDR3 spans 12 amino acids. DNA of the CDR3: TGCAGCGGGGGGGACGGAAACTATGGCTACACCTTC. Its translation: CSGGDGNYGYTF.

This clone was recorded once. The chain uses TRBV19 and TRBJ2-1, with TRBD2 matching over 9 bases. The CDR3 has 13 amino acids. Germline trimming cut 8 bases from V and 7 bases from J; bases unmatched to any gene: 6. Germline V gene lookup returns CDR1 LNHDA and CDR2 SQIVND (reference sequence). This CDR3 is CASRSGGLNEQFF. In nucleotides, the CDR3 is TGTGCCAGTCGTAGCGGGGGACTAAATGAGCAGTTCTTC.

The chain has TRBV1 and TRBJ2-5; TRBD1, the table's D call, was not compared with the DNA. TRBV1 is described as a pseudogene. The CDR3 covers 16 residues. The CDR3 DNA is TGCACCAGCAGCCAAGTTCCGCCGAACAACCAAGAGACCCAGTACTTC. Its protein product is CTSSQVPPNNQETQYF.

This clone has just a few counts. The J gene is TRBJ2-2, the V gene TRBV28; 10 nucleotides align to TRBD2. Trimming at V came to 6 bases and at J to 6 bases, leaving 10 bases not matched to a gene. Germline values: CDR1 MDHEN, CDR2 SYDVKM. The CDR3 has 16 residues. As DNA, the CDR3 is TGTGCCAGCAGCCGACTAGCGGGCGGAGGTTCCGGGGAGCTGTTTTTT. It is translated as CASSRLAGGGSGELFF. Based on the CDR3 plus reference TRBV28 and TRBJ2-2, the full variable domain is DVKVTQSSRYLVKRTGEKVFLECVQDMDHENMFWYRQDPGLGLRLIYFSYDVKMKEKGDIPEGYSVSREKKERFSLILESASTNQTSMYLCASSRLAGGGSGELFFGEGSRLTVL.

The genes are TRBV7-2 and TRBJ2-4; TRBD2 is a possible D gene (5 bases). V was trimmed by 4 bases and J by 0 bases, leaving 10 bases between them. CDR3 length: 15 amino acids. The germline CDR1 and CDR2 sequences are SGHTA and FQGNSA. Here the CDR3 reads CASSSGLLAKNIQYF. CDR3 DNA: TGTGCCAGCAGCTCCGGACTTCTAGCCAAAAACATTCAGTACTTC.

The chain has TRBV7-8 and TRBJ1-1; D may be TRBD1 (6 bases). Trimming removed 5 bases from V and 4 bases from J, with 20 bases in between. Germline V gene data show CDR1 as SGHVS and CDR2 as FQNEAQ. The length of the CDR3 is 16 residues. For the CDR3, the DNA is TGTGCCAGCAGCGCGCCTAGAACAGGGAGAGGCACTGAAGCTTTCTTT. Its protein product is CASSAPRTGRGTEAFF. The variable domain in full, with the rest retrieved from reference TRBV7-8 and TRBJ1-1, is GAGVSQSPRYKVAKRGQDVALRCDPISGHVSLFWYQQALGQGPEFLTYFQNEAQLDKSGLPSDRFFAERPEGSVSTLKIQRTQQEDSAVYLCASSAPRTGRGTEAFFGQGTRLTVV.

This rearrangement joins TRBV5-5 to TRBJ2-7; D gene uncertain. CDR3 size: 13 residues. Trimming shortened V by 2 bases and J by 1 base, and 7 bases separated the two germline ends. CDR1 and CDR2 from the germline V gene are SGHKS and YYEKEE (reference sequence). CDR3 in amino acids: CASSFPGSYEQYF. The CDR3 DNA follows: TGTGCCAGCAGCTTCCCAGGTTCCTACGAGCAGTACTTC.

The rearrangement uses TRBV2 and TRBJ2-3, with 11 bases identical to TRBD2. CDR1 SNHLY and CDR2 FYNNEI come from the germline V gene. V was pared by 6 bases and J by 3 bases, with 2 bases of the junction left unmatched. CDR3 length equals 14 residues. DNA of the CDR3: TGTGCCAGCAGCATAGCGGGGGGGACAGATACGCAGTATTTT. This gives the protein CASSIAGGTDTQYF.

This clone was seen more than once but under ten times. The rearrangement joins TRBV15 to TRBJ2-7, with TRBD2 identical over 10 bases. Germline-derived CDR1 and CDR2 are LNHNV and YYDKDF (reference sequence). Losses at the gene ends were 5 bases for V and 4 bases for J; bases not matched to a gene: 5. The CDR3 extends over 14 amino acids. In DNA, the CDR3 is TGTGCCACCAGCGGAAGCGGGAGGGCGTACGAGCAGTACTTC. It codes for CATSGSGRAYEQYF.

The gene calls are TRBV5-1 and TRBJ2-2; TRBD2 matches 10 bases. This CDR3 comprises 17 residues. J lost 5 bases, V lost 0 bases, and 7 bases had no gene match. Germline V gives CDR1 SGHRS, CDR2 YFSETQ. The CDR3: CASSLAPSGGSTGELFF. CDR3 in DNA: TGCGCCAGCAGCTTGGCCCCTAGCGGGGGTAGTACCGGGGAGCTGTTTTTT.

The chain couples TRBV2 to TRBJ2-1; D is possibly TRBD1 (5 bases). Germline V gene sequence: CDR1 SNHLY, CDR2 FYNNEI. The germline V and J ends were trimmed by 8 bases and 3 bases, with 17 bases remaining between them. The CDR3 is 15 residues long. The CDR3 nucleotides are TGTGCCAGCGGAAGTACGGAAGGGGTCTACAATGAGCAGTTCTTC. Its protein product is CASGSTEGVYNEQFF.